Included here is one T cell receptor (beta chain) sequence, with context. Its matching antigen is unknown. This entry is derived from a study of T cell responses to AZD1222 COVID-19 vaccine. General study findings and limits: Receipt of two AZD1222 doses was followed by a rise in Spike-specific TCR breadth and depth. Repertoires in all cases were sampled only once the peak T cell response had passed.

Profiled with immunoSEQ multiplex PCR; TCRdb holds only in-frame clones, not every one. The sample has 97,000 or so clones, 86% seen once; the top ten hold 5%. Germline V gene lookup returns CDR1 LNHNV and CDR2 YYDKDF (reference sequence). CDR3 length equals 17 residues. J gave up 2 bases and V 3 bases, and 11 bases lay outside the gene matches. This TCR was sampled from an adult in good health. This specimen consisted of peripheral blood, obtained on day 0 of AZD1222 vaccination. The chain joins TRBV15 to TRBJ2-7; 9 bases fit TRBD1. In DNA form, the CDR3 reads TGTGCCACCAGCAGGCCATACGGACAGGGGAAAGCCTACGAGCAGTACTTC. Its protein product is CATSRPYGQGKAYEQYF.